The 12 T cell receptor beta chains presented below share a single source sample, sequenced in a study of blood T cell repertoires in COVID-19 (dated by TCRdb to 2020 to 2021). Library creation used the immunoSEQ multiplex PCR assay. This immuneACCESS table, as held by TCRdb, lists in-frame sequences with V and J called but not all clones. Of the missing ones, under half trace to an unresolved V gene in checked studies; the others have no known cause. The sample table contains 310,000 or so clones; only one count was recorded for around nine tenths of them. The ten top clones hold approximately 5% of the sample. The specimen sequenced was PBMCs or T cells enriched from blood (not recorded which). These receptors were taken from a woman under 40 who had recovered from COVID-19.

This chain connects TRBV3-1 (or the pseudogene TRBV3-2) to TRBJ2-7; D is ambiguous. CDR1 and CDR2 from the germline V gene are LGHDT and YNNKEL (reference sequence). The V and J ends lost 1 base and 7 bases respectively, with 11 bases between them. The CDR3 has 13 residues. CDR3 nucleotides: TGTGCCAGCAGCCAAGTACGAGGTGGGGAGCAGTACTTC. Amino acid sequence: CASSQVRGGEQYF.

J is TRBJ1-5 and V is TRBV18, with a tentative D call TRBD1 (6 bases). Trimming removed 2 bases from V and 7 bases from J, with 15 bases in between. The CDR3 sequence is 15 residues long. The germline V gene encodes CDR1 KGHSH and CDR2 LQKENI. The CDR3 nucleotides read TGTGCCAGCTCACCAAAAGCGGGGGGCGTCCAGCCCCAGCATTTT. Amino acids: CASSPKAGGVQPQHF.

This chain joins TRBV2 and TRBJ2-3, with 12 bases fitting TRBD2. Germline V CDR1 and CDR2: SNHLY, FYNNEI. This CDR3 spans 18 amino acids. The V gene end was trimmed by 0 bases and the J gene end by 6 bases; junction bases not matched to a gene: 10. CDR3: CASSEARLAGAFGDTQYF. CDR3 coding DNA: TGTGCCAGCAGTGAAGCAAGACTAGCGGGGGCCTTCGGGGATACGCAGTATTTT.

The chain carries TRBV5-1 and TRBJ2-1; TRBD2 aligns across 9 bases. The CDR3 runs to 15 residues. Germline V lookup: CDR1 SGHRS, CDR2 YFSETQ. The junction had 9 bases not matched to a gene; V was cut back by 6 bases and J by 5 bases. CDR3 residues: CASIAGVSRDNEQFF. In DNA, the CDR3 is TGCGCCAGCATAGCGGGGGTCTCCCGTGACAATGAGCAGTTCTTC.

The chain is built from TRBV5-1 and TRBJ2-5; D unresolved. The CDR3 is made up of 13 amino acids. Trimming took 0 bases from V and 4 from J, leaving 7 bases between them. Germline V gene data show CDR1 as SGHRS and CDR2 as YFSETQ. CDR3 nucleotides: TGCGCCAGCAGCTTGGGTGGCCGAGAGACCCAGTACTTC. It translates to CASSLGGRETQYF.

This chain joins TRBV21-1 and TRBJ1-1. TRBV21-1 is a listed pseudogene. The CDR3 consists of 12 residues. DNA for the CDR3: TGTGCCAGCAGCGAGAGGGTAACTGAAGCTTTCTTT. Amino acids: CASSERVTEAFF.

The CDR3 region is CASGATGTDSNQPQHF. DNA of the CDR3: TGTGCTAGTGGTGCCACCGGGACAGATTCCAATCAGCCCCAGCATTTT. V usage is TRBV12-5 and J usage is TRBJ1-5; 7 bases align to TRBD1. This CDR3 has 16 residues. Losses at the gene ends were 5 bases for V and 3 bases for J; bases not matched to a gene: 10. In germline, CDR1 is LGHNT, CDR2 FRNRAP.

This sequence joins TRBV9 and TRBJ2-3; TRBD2 aligns across 11 bases. This CDR3 has 16 residues. The V gene end was trimmed by 3 bases and the J gene end by 3 bases; junction bases not matched to a gene: 6. The germline V gene encodes CDR1 SGDLS and CDR2 YYNGEE. DNA for the CDR3: TGTGCCAGCAGCGGTACTAGCGGGGGCCGAACAGATACGCAGTATTTT. Residues: CASSGTSGGRTDTQYF.

The J gene is TRBJ1-1, the V gene TRBV30; 7 bases map to TRBD1. This CDR3 spans 15 amino acids. From germline, CDR1 is GTSNPN and CDR2 SVGIG (reference sequence). Unmatched junction bases numbered 10, after V lost 1 base and J lost 5 bases. CDR3: CAWSGHRGRETEAFF. In DNA form, the CDR3 reads TGTGCCTGGAGTGGACACAGGGGAAGGGAAACTGAAGCTTTCTTT. The complete variable domain, with remaining parts taken from reference TRBV30 and TRBJ1-1, reads SQTIHQWPATLVQPVGSPLSLECTVEGTSNPNLYWYRQAAGRGLQLLFYSVGIGQISSEVPQNLSASRPQDRQFILSSKKLLLSDSGFYLCAWSGHRGRETEAFFGQGTRLTVV.

CDR3 sequence reads: CASSRDTFGLFDEQFF. The CDR3 nucleotides read TGTGCCAGCAGTCGGGACACCTTTGGCCTATTTGATGAGCAGTTCTTC. V usage is TRBV27 and J usage is TRBJ2-1; the D gene is possibly TRBD1 (6 bases). V lost 5 bases, J lost 8 bases, and 22 bases lay in between. The CDR3 totals 16 residues. Germline V lookup: CDR1 MNHEY, CDR2 SMNVEV (reference sequence).

The rearrangement uses TRBV6-5 and TRBJ1-6, with a possible D match to TRBD1 (5 bases). Germline CDR1 is MNHEY and CDR2 is SVGAGI. Trimming shortened V by 1 base and J by 8 bases, and 12 bases separated the two germline ends. This CDR3 comprises 15 residues. The CDR3 protein is CASSYFQGGYSPLHF. The CDR3 nucleotides read TGTGCCAGCAGTTACTTCCAGGGTGGTTATTCACCCCTCCACTTT.

This chain links TRBV2 with TRBJ2-7, with TRBD2 matching 9 bases. The J segment lost 7 bases and the V segment lost 2 bases, leaving 12 bases of the junction unmatched. The germline CDR1 and CDR2 sequences are SNHLY and FYNNEI. This CDR3 is 16 amino acids long. CDR3 DNA sequence: TGTGCCAGCAGTGAAAGGGATCCTAGCGGGGTCGGGGAGCAGTACTTC. Protein product: CASSERDPSGVGEQYF.